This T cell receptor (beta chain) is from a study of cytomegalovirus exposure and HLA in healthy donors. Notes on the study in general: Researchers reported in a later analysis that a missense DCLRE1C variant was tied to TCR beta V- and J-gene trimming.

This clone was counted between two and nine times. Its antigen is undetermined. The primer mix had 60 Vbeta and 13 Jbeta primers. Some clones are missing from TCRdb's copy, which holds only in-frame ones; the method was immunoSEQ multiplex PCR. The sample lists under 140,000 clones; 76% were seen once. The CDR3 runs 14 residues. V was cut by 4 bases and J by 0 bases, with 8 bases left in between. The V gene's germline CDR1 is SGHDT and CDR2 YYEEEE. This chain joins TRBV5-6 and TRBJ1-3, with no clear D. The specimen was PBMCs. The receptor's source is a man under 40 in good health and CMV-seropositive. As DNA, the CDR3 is TGTGCCAGCAGCGCGGGCTACTCTGGAAACACCATATATTTT. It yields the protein CASSAGYSGNTIYF.